The 5 T cell receptor beta chains below all came from one sample that was sequenced in a study of T cells expressing NK-cell markers. TCRdb reworked the 5' RACE reads into one entry per CDR3 protein, no DNA. The table for this sample gives about 260,000 distinct CDR3 sequences. The specimen was blood T cells: a sorted CD56 or NKG2C T cell subset, CD4+ or CD8+ T cells, or bulk PBMC T cells (not recorded which). These receptors originate from a man between 18 and 35 years old in good health.

The chain has TRBV12-3 or TRBV12-4 and TRBJ2-1; no DNA is available, so the TRBD2 call from TCRdb remains unchecked. This CDR3 has 13 amino acids. Here the CDR3 reads CASSANPGTSRFF.

The chain couples TRBV6-1 to TRBJ1-5; checking the TCRdb D call of TRBD1 is not possible without DNA. Germline V gives CDR1 MNHNS, CDR2 SASEGT. The length of the CDR3 is 13 residues. The CDR3 loop is CASSDSLSQPQHF.

This chain connects TRBV12-3 or TRBV12-4 to TRBJ1-4; no DNA is available, so the TRBD1 call from TCRdb remains unchecked. This CDR3 has 15 amino acids. CDR3: CASSRGAGGLGKLFF.

V and J are TRBV4-2 and TRBJ2-2; the TCRdb call, TRBD2, lacks DNA for checking. Per the germline V gene, CDR1 is LGHNA and CDR2 is YNFKEQ. This CDR3 region has 14 residues. Here the CDR3 reads CASSQLASAGELFF.

CDR3 amino acids: CASSLVIGSGELFF. The V call is TRBV7-8, the J call TRBJ2-2. The length of the CDR3 is 14 residues. Germline CDR1 is SGHVS and CDR2 is FQNEAQ.